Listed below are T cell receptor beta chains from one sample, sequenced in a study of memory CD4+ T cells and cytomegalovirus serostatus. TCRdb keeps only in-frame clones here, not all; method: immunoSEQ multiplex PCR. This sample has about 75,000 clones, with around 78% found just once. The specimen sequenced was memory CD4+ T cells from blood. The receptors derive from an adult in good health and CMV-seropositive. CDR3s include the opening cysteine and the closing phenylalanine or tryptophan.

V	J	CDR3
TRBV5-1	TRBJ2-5	CASSLNRDRVQETQYF
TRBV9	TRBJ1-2	CASSVIGDGYTF
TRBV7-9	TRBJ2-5	CASSTDQWETQYF
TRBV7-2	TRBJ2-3	CASSLGRIDTQYF
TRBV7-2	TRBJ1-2	CASSFGRNYGYTF
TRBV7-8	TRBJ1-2	CASSPTATYGYTF
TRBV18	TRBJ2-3	CASSPPSGTDTQYF
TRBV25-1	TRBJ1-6	CASSALGTRDSPLHF
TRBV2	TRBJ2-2	CASGHPRRFGELFF
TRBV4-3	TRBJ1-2	CASSLDVLGGYTF
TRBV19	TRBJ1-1	CASSIVGADEAFF
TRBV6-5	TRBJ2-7	CASSSWDRDISYEQYF
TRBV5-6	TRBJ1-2	CASSLRGYGYTF
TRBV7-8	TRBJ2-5	CASSLDPLAGETQYF
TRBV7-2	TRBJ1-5	CASSGGGYQPQHF
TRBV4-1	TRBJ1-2	CASSHGTSNYGYTF
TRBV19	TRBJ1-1	CASTDGGVTEAFF
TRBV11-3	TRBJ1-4	CASSLRRNEKLFF
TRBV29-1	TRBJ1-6	CSVEPLAGAPLHF
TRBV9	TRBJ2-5	CASSNDRVETQYF
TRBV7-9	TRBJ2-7	CASSSSGPALNYEQYF
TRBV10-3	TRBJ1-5	CAISEWPGGGDSNQPQHF
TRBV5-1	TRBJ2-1	CASRIGTAYNEQFF
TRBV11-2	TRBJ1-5	CASSGSRAYNQPQHF
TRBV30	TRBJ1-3	CAWSLGQDHSGDTIYF
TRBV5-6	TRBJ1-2	CASSFPGQGQNGYTF
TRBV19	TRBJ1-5	CASSISWNQPQHF
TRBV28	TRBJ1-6	CASSFLSIEGSPLHF
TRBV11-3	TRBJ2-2	CASSLYPGGGELFF
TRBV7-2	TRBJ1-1	CASSRSTATSGAEAFF
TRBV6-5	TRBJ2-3	CASSYSQGTDTQYF
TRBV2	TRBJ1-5	CASSVGGTYQPQHF
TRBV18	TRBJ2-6	CASSPRGVGQGAGGGANVLTF
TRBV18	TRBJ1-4	CASSPNPGVEEKLFF
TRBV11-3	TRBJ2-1	CASSWEAYNEQFF
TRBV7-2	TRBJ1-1	CASSPDPEDTEAFF
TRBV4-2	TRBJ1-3	CASSQAQQGEYTIYF
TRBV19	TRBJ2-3	CASSITNTQYF
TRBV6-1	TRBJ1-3	CASSEALPGGSGNTIYF
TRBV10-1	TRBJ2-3	CASSSPGLGTDTQYF
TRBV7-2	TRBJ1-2	CASSFTPFEGYGYTF
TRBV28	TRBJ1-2	CASRRQAANYGYTF
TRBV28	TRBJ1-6	CASNEAIDGSPLHF
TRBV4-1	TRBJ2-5	CASSQPTSAHAQTQYF
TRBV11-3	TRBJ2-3	CASVRGRAENTQYF
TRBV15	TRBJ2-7	CATSLGIGDYEQYF
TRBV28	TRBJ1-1	CASSPSRQGIGFTEAFF
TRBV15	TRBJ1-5	CATSEGTGWNQPQHF
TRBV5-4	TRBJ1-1	CASSLGRDKEAFF
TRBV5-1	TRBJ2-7	CASSFSGNYEQYF
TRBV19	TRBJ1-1	CASSPVIPAIEAFF
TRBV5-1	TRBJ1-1	CASSLAGAPEAFF
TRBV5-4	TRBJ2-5	CASSLAPQETQYF
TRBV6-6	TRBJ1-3	CASSYGAGTGNTIYF
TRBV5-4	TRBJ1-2	CASSAGSYRGNYGYTF
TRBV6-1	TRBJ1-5	CASSGGHPVGSPQHF
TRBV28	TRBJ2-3	CASSLGTSGRDTQYF
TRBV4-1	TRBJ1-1	CASSQEGGTPRDTEAFF
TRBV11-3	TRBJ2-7	CASSPHGGAYEQYF